The 28 T cell receptor beta chains given below trace back to one sample, sequenced in a study of identical twins. TCRdb re-called the 5' RACE reads with MiXCR, one entry per CDR3 protein. The data hold approximately 700,000 distinct CDR3 sequences, with 5.5% to 7.5% observed a single time. Source material: naive T cells sorted from blood. Receptors were obtained from a man between 18 and 35 years old in good health.

In its sample, this clonotype was seen many times. The V call is TRBV20-1, the J call TRBJ2-4; 8 bases line up with TRBD1. Trimming took 0 bases from V and 0 from J; bases not matched to a gene: 4. Germline CDR1 and CDR2: DFQATT and SNEGSKA (reference sequence). The CDR3 spans 16 residues. CDR3 region: CSAREQGEVAKNIQYF. The DNA of the CDR3 is TGCAGTGCTAGAGAACAGGGGGAGGTAGCCAAAAACATTCAGTACTTC.

This rearrangement joins TRBV19 to TRBJ1-1; D might be TRBD1 (6 bases). CDR1 is LNHDA, CDR2 SQIVND, per germline (reference sequence). V was pared by 3 bases and J by 4 bases, with 15 bases between. This CDR3 region has 15 residues. The CDR3, as DNA: TGTGCCAGTAGTATTTCGGGGGCTCTTAGCACTGAAGCTTTCTTT. It codes for CASSISGALSTEAFF.

This clonotype was picked up many times. This sequence joins TRBV7-4 and TRBJ2-7, with 9 nucleotides matching TRBD1. The J segment lost 6 bases and the V segment lost 2 bases, leaving 17 bases of the junction unmatched. Germline CDR1 is SGHVT and CDR2 is SQSDAQ. This CDR3 region has 18 residues. CDR3 amino acids: CASSLLDDWDRVLLEQYV. CDR3 nucleotides: TGTGCCAGCAGCTTATTGGATGATTGGGACAGGGTCTTACTCGAGCAGTACGTC.

This clonotype came up many times. This chain uses TRBV12-3 or TRBV12-4 with TRBJ1-4; no firm D call. V was pared by 5 bases and J by 7 bases, with 14 bases between. This CDR3 has 14 residues. The CDR3 bases are TGTGCCAGCAGTGGGGAGGGCCGGTTTGAAAAACTGTTTTTT. It codes for CASSGEGRFEKLFF.

There are a few counts of this clonotype. This chain links TRBV28 with TRBJ2-7; 7 nucleotides align to TRBD1. J gave up 0 bases and V 8 bases, and 4 bases lay outside the gene matches. Germline CDR1 reads MDHEN; CDR2 reads SYDVKM. The CDR3 is made up of 13 amino acids. As DNA, the CDR3 is TGTGCCAGCGCCGGGGACAGCTCCTACGAGCAGTACGTC. Translated: CASAGDSSYEQYV.

This clonotype has a count of ten or more. The chain joins TRBV6-5 to TRBJ2-1; no firm D call. Germline lookup yields CDR1 MNHEY and CDR2 SVGAGI. CDR3 length: 15 residues. With 0 bases removed from V and 0 bases from J, the gap between germline ends came to 6 bases. This chain's CDR3 is CASSYSISSYNEQFF. CDR3 coding DNA: TGTGCCAGCAGTTACTCAATAAGCTCCTACAATGAGCAGTTCTTC.

A few counts support this clonotype. The chain recombines TRBV7-8 with TRBJ2-7; no clear D gene. CDR3 size: 15 residues. The germline CDR1 and CDR2 sequences are SGHVS and FQNEAQ. Trimming cost V 1 base and J 3 bases, with 13 bases left between them. The chain's CDR3 is CASSLVLSGGYEQYF. CDR3 in DNA: TGTGCCAGCAGCTTAGTATTAAGTGGTGGCTACGAGCAGTACTTC. The variable domain in full, completed from reference TRBV7-8 and TRBJ2-7, reads GAGVSQSPRYKVAKRGQDVALRCDPISGHVSLFWYQQALGQGPEFLTYFQNEAQLDKSGLPSDRFFAERPEGSVSTLKIQRTQQEDSAVYLCASSLVLSGGYEQYFGPGTRLTVT.

This clonotype was detected a few times. V gene TRBV27 combines with J gene TRBJ2-7; possibly TRBD2 for D (6 bases). Trimming removed 5 bases from V and 0 bases from J, with 20 bases in between. Looked up from germline, CDR1 is MNHEY and CDR2 is SMNVEV (reference sequence). The CDR3 has 17 amino acids. The CDR3 loop reads CASSPQSGLISSYEQYV. The CDR3 bases are TGTGCCAGCAGTCCTCAGTCGGGACTTATTAGCTCCTACGAGCAGTACGTC.

This clonotype occurred many times. V is TRBV12-3 or TRBV12-4 and J is TRBJ2-1, with a tentative D call TRBD1 (5 bases). The length of the CDR3 is 14 residues. Deletions cut 7 bases from V and 3 bases from J, with 13 bases between. The DNA for the CDR3 is TGTGCCAGCACCGCGACAGCCAGCTACAATGAGCAGTTCTTC. This sequence encodes CASTATASYNEQFF.

This clonotype showed up many times. The chain links TRBV15 to TRBJ2-5, with D hard to call. Looked up from germline, CDR1 is LNHNV and CDR2 is YYDKDF (reference sequence). The CDR3 length is 11 residues. Deletions cut 5 bases from V and 9 bases from J, with 10 bases between. The CDR3 nucleotides are TGTGCCACCAGCGCTGATGGGTCCCAGTACTTC. This codes for CATSADGSQYF. Drawing the rest from reference TRBV15 and TRBJ2-5, the complete variable domain is DAMVIQNPRYQVTQFGKPVTLSCSQTLNHNVMYWYQQKSSQAPKLLFHYYDKDFNNEADTPDNFQSRRPNTSFCFLDIRSPGLGDTAMYLCATSADGSQYFGPGTRLLVL.

This clonotype came up a few times. The chain uses TRBV15 and TRBJ2-7, with TRBD1 matching 8 bases. The germline gives CDR1 LNHNV, CDR2 YYDKDF (reference sequence). This CDR3 has 14 residues. V trimming: 4 bases; J trimming: 3 bases; junction bases outside the gene matches: 5. In nucleotides, the CDR3 is TGTGCCACCAGCAAAGGACAGGGCTACTACGAGCAGTACTTC. Its protein product is CATSKGQGYYEQYF.

The chain employs TRBV5-1 and TRBJ2-1; 7 bases line up with TRBD2. Trimming removed 3 bases from V and 4 bases from J; junction bases left unmatched: 10. The CDR3 totals 16 residues. Germline values: CDR1 SGHRS, CDR2 YFSETQ. CDR3 nucleotide sequence: TGCGCCAGCAGCTCTCTATCTGTGGGAGGGTACAATGAGCAGTTCTTC. Translated, it gives CASSSLSVGGYNEQFF.

CDR3 DNA: TGTGCCAGCAGTTACTCTGGCGCATCCGCGAACACCGGGGAGCTGTTTTTT. As protein: CASSYSGASANTGELFF. V is TRBV6-5 and J is TRBJ2-2; D call uncertain. CDR1 MNHEY and CDR2 SVGAGI come from the germline V gene. The length of the CDR3 is 17 residues. Trimming left V 0 bases short and J 0 bases short, with 11 bases between.

This clonotype has a handful of counts. The chain employs TRBV7-8 and TRBJ2-4; D is undetermined. Germline V gene sequence: CDR1 SGHVS, CDR2 FQNEAQ. CDR3 length: 18 residues. The ends were cut back, 1 base at V and 0 bases at J, with 16 bases in the middle. Written as DNA, the CDR3 is TGTGCCAGCAGCTTAGGTGTAACACAGAGTCTAGCCAAAAACATTCAGTACTTC. This gives the protein CASSLGVTQSLAKNIQYF.

This clonotype was counted a few times. The V and J genes are TRBV28 and TRBJ1-2, with D perhaps TRBD1 (6 bases). The CDR3 is 14 residues long. Looked up from germline, CDR1 is MDHEN and CDR2 is SYDVKM. The germline V and J ends were trimmed by 2 bases and 1 base, with 8 bases remaining between them. The CDR3 here is CASSLGQNNYGYTF. DNA of the CDR3: TGTGCCAGCAGTTTAGGACAGAATAACTATGGCTACACCTTC.

This clonotype came up many times. The rearrangement uses TRBV20-1 and TRBJ2-3; D not resolved. Trimming stripped 3 bases from V and 0 bases from J, with 13 bases between. Germline V gives CDR1 DFQATT, CDR2 SNEGSKA (reference sequence). CDR3 length equals 15 residues. The CDR3 region has the DNA TGCAGTGCTAGTTTCCCCAGGAAGAGCACAGATACGCAGTATTTT. As protein: CSASFPRKSTDTQYF.

This clonotype has at least ten counts. V usage is TRBV4-2 and J usage is TRBJ2-2, with 7 bases identical to TRBD2. After removal of 0 bases from V and 4 bases from J, the junction contained 14 bases not matched to a gene. CDR3 length: 19 residues. CDR1 is LGHNA and CDR2 is YNFKEQ in the germline V gene. In nucleotides, the CDR3 is TGTGCCAGCAGCCAAGAAGTACTCGGCGGGAGTCGGGTCACCGGGGAGCTGTTTTTT. Translated: CASSQEVLGGSRVTGELFF.

The genes are TRBV19 and TRBJ1-5; D uncertain. This CDR3 comprises 15 residues. Looked up from germline, CDR1 is LNHDA and CDR2 is SQIVND (reference sequence). V lost 7 bases and J 4 bases, leaving 17 bases between the germline ends. The chain's CDR3 is CASTPLGVGNQPQHF. The DNA for the CDR3 is TGTGCCAGTACCCCCCTTGGGGTTGGGAATCAGCCCCAGCATTTT.

This rearrangement joins TRBV7-9 to TRBJ2-7; D is unclear. CDR3 size: 14 residues. V was trimmed by 5 bases and J by 0 bases, leaving 11 bases between them. Looked up from germline, CDR1 is SEHNR and CDR2 is FQNEAQ (reference sequence). CDR3 nucleotide sequence: TGTGCCAGCAGCCCCGGGTCGGTCTCCTACGAGCAGTACGTC. Translating it yields CASSPGSVSYEQYV.

This clonotype was counted only a few times. The V and J genes are TRBV5-1 and TRBJ1-2; TRBD1 aligns across 8 bases. The germline CDR1 and CDR2 sequences are SGHRS and YFSETQ. The ends lost 4 bases at V and 5 bases at J; junction bases unmatched: 16. The CDR3 spans 17 residues. The chain's CDR3 is CASSRGQGEILRYGYTF. The CDR3 nucleotides read TGCGCCAGCAGCCGAGGACAGGGTGAGATCCTACGGTATGGCTACACCTTC.

This clonotype was found many times. The chain employs TRBV6-1 and TRBJ1-1, with no clear D. From germline, CDR1 is MNHNS and CDR2 SASEGT. Deletions cut 7 bases from V and 2 bases from J, with 11 bases between. This CDR3 is 13 amino acids long. CDR3: CASTFGSNTEAFF. Here the CDR3 DNA reads TGTGCCAGCACCTTCGGGAGTAACACTGAAGCTTTCTTT.

The sample holds many counts of this clonotype. V is TRBV29-1 and J is TRBJ1-4, with D unclear. The germline V gene encodes CDR1 SQVTM and CDR2 ANQGSEA. Trimming stripped 7 bases from V and 5 bases from J, with 11 bases between. The CDR3 is 12 amino acids. The CDR3: CSAWGGNEKLFF. The CDR3 DNA is TGCAGCGCCTGGGGTGGCAATGAAAAACTGTTTTTT.

This clonotype was observed many times. The chain has TRBV6-1 and TRBJ2-5, with D unclear. Trimming shortened V by 2 bases and J by 1 base, and 8 bases separated the two germline ends. CDR1 is MNHNS and CDR2 is SASEGT in the germline V gene. The CDR3 spans 14 residues. CDR3 sequence: CASSESWSQETQYF. The CDR3 region has the DNA TGTGCCAGCAGTGAAAGCTGGAGCCAAGAGACCCAGTACTTC.

This clonotype was detected ten times or more. V gene TRBV4-1 combines with J gene TRBJ2-3; either TRBD1 or TRBD2 may fit D (6 bases each). The CDR3 has 17 residues. With 0 bases removed from V and 4 bases from J, the gap between germline ends came to 17 bases. Germline values: CDR1 MGHRA, CDR2 YSYEKL. The CDR3 bases are TGCGCCAGCAGCCAAGACGGAGGGGGAGGTGGCGCAGATACGCAGTATTTT. Translated, it gives CASSQDGGGGGADTQYF.

There are many counts of this clonotype. This chain joins TRBV7-6 and TRBJ2-1, with 11 bases that match TRBD2. The junction had 10 bases not matched to a gene; V was cut back by 3 bases and J by 6 bases. The germline gives CDR1 SGHVS, CDR2 FNYEAQ. The CDR3 has 17 residues. In nucleotides, the CDR3 is TGTGCCAGCAGCTTCCTAGCACTAGCGGGAGTTGCCAATGAGCAGTTCTTC. Translation gives CASSFLALAGVANEQFF.

This clonotype was found many times. The CDR3 region has the DNA TGTGCCAGCAGATCTGACAGGGTCACAGATACGCAGTATTTT. Encoded protein: CASRSDRVTDTQYF. The V and J genes are TRBV27 and TRBJ2-3, with 7 positions matching TRBD1. The CDR3 covers 14 residues. Germline CDR1 is MNHEY and CDR2 is SMNVEV (reference sequence). V gave up 6 bases and J gave up 2 bases; unmatched junction bases: 5.

Ten or more counts support this clonotype. This rearrangement joins TRBV25-1 to TRBJ2-1, with TRBD1 matching 9 bases. CDR1 is MGHDK and CDR2 is SYGVNS in the germline V gene. With 2 bases clipped from V and 6 bases from J, the junction kept 2 bases outside the gene matches. The CDR3 spans 14 residues. CDR3 loop: CASSEMGQGNEQFF. The CDR3, as DNA: TGTGCCAGCAGTGAAATGGGACAGGGCAATGAGCAGTTCTTC.

This clonotype was found a few times. The chain joins TRBV5-1 to TRBJ2-3; D ambiguous. The CDR3 runs to 16 residues. Germline V gives CDR1 SGHRS, CDR2 YFSETQ. Trimming left V 0 bases short and J 2 bases short, with 13 bases between. CDR3 residues: CASSLDRRLFTDTQYF. The CDR3 coding sequence is TGCGCCAGCAGCTTGGATCGCAGGCTTTTCACAGATACGCAGTATTTT.